Listed below are T cell receptor beta chains from one sample, sequenced in a study of CD4 T cells in relation to SARS-CoV-2 and coronaviruses. Clones were read by immunoSEQ multiplex PCR, and TCRdb kept only the in-frame ones, dropping some. The table shows some 16,000 clones, with 82% occurring only once. These receptors lack a known antigen. Sequenced input: CD4+ T cells from PBMCs, cultured in vitro. These receptors were taken from a human donor in good health. Each CDR3 is given with its conserved first and last residue. The D gene is left open where the match is weak. Some rows have no size entry. The others give once, few or many, or a class for an expanded clone.

CDR3 DNA	CDR3 protein	clone size	V gene	D gene	J gene	CDR3 length
TGTGCCAGTAGAGAGGGAAGCTCTGGGGCCAACGTCCTGACTTTC	CASREGSSGANVLTF	NA	TRBV19	NA	TRBJ2-6	15
TGTGCCAGCAGCTGGGCCGGGACGGGTAGCAATCAGCCCCAGCATTTT	CASSWAGTGSNQPQHF	NA	TRBV7-2	NA	TRBJ1-5	16
TGTGCCAGCTCACCAGGACACGGCGGGGCCTACGAGCAGTACTTC	CASSPGHGGAYEQYF	NA	TRBV18	NA	TRBJ2-7	15
TGTGCCAGCAGCGTAGCCGGGGGCGCGGGCACCGGGGAGCTGTTTTTT	CASSVAGGAGTGELFF	NA	TRBV9	NA	TRBJ2-2	16
TGTGCCAGCAGCCCGGGACAGGGGCAAGAGACCCAGTACTTC	CASSPGQGQETQYF	NA	TRBV3-1/TRBV3-2	TRBD1	TRBJ2-5	14
TGTGCCAGCAGCATCCTAACCCAGGGGTCCTACGAGCAGTACTTC	CASSILTQGSYEQYF	NA	TRBV11-2	NA	TRBJ2-7	15
TGTGCCAGCAGCCAAGATAAACAGGGGTTAACCTACGAGCAGTACTTC	CASSQDKQGLTYEQYF	NA	TRBV4-2	TRBD1	TRBJ2-7	16
TGCGCCAGCGCCCAGGGCGTGGATACTGGGGCCAACGTCCTGACTTTC	CASAQGVDTGANVLTF	NA	TRBV5-1	NA	TRBJ2-6	16
TGCGCCAGCAGCCGACGGGACGCCAATGAGCAGTTCTTC	CASSRRDANEQFF	NA	TRBV4-1	NA	TRBJ2-1	13
TGTGCTAGCAGCCCTTGGACTAGCGGGAGGTTGAGAGATACGCAGTATTTT	CASSPWTSGRLRDTQYF	once	TRBV7-7	TRBD2	TRBJ2-3	17
TGTGCCAGCAGCTTAAATACCGGGACAACCAGAGAGACCCAGTACTTC	CASSLNTGTTRETQYF	NA	TRBV7-2	NA	TRBJ2-5	16
TGTGCCAGCAGCCGCCGGAGAGGGGGTGTTGAAAAACTGTTTTTT	CASSRRRGGVEKLFF	NA	TRBV5-6	NA	TRBJ1-4	15
TGTGCCAGCAGCTCCCTCGAGACCCAGTACTTC	CASSSLETQYF	NA	TRBV7-8	NA	TRBJ2-5	11
TGTGCCAGCCTGGAAGGGCCGGGACAAATCATCGTTAACTATGGCTACACCTTC	CASLEGPGQIIVNYGYTF	NA	TRBV5-6	NA	TRBJ1-2	18
TGTGCCAGCAGCTTAGGACGGCTACAGGGGGATGACACCGGGGAGCTGTTTTTT	CASSLGRLQGDDTGELFF	NA	TRBV11-3	TRBD1	TRBJ2-2	18
TGTGCCAGCTCACCAGATGCCGGGACAGACCGATACTATGGCTACACCTTC	CASSPDAGTDRYYGYTF	NA	TRBV18	TRBD1	TRBJ1-2	17
TGTGCCAGCAGTGAATACTCGGGGGACTCCTACAATGAGCAGTTCTTC	CASSEYSGDSYNEQFF	NA	TRBV25-1	NA	TRBJ2-1	16
TGTGCCAGCAGCTCCACGGGCAATCAGCCCCAGCATTTT	CASSSTGNQPQHF	NA	TRBV9	NA	TRBJ1-5	13
TGTGCCAGCCTCCGGGGTGGGTCTGGAAACACCATATATTTT	CASLRGGSGNTIYF	NA	TRBV2	NA	TRBJ1-3	14
TGCAGCGTTTCTACAGGACAGGGGCTCGGCTACACCTTC	CSVSTGQGLGYTF	once	TRBV29-1	TRBD1	TRBJ1-2	13
TGTGCCAGCAGCTTAGTCGCAGGGGAGACTGAAGCTTTCTTT	CASSLVAGETEAFF	NA	TRBV11-2	NA	TRBJ1-1	14
TGTGCCAGCAGCGGGCTGAGGACTAGCTACAATGAGCAGTTCTTC	CASSGLRTSYNEQFF	NA	TRBV9	TRBD2	TRBJ2-1	15
TGTGCCTGGAGTGTAAATAGAGGGCAGCCCCAGCATTTT	CAWSVNRGQPQHF	NA	TRBV30	NA	TRBJ1-5	13
TGCGCCAGCAGCCAAGCACTAGCGAAACGAGAGACCCAGTACTTC	CASSQALAKRETQYF	NA	TRBV4-1	TRBD2	TRBJ2-5	15
TGTGCCAGCAGCTTGGGTAGCGGATCCACAGATACGCAGTATTTT	CASSLGSGSTDTQYF	NA	TRBV7-9	NA	TRBJ2-3	15